These T cell receptor beta chains were read from a single sample in a study of PD-1 blockade in mismatch repair-deficient tumors. Clones were sequenced by immunoSEQ multiplex PCR, and TCRdb holds only the in-frame ones, with some missing. The sample lists under 150,000 clones, about 88% occurring once. The specimen comprised peripheral blood, sampled 44 weeks after starting pembrolizumab. The receptors were gathered from an adult with mismatch repair-deficient cancer. Each CDR3 is given with its conserved first and last residue. A D gene is named only where the DNA matches it firmly. Clone sizes are given selectively: once, few, many, or a class where the clone is expanded.

V,J,size,D,CDR3,DNA
TRBV6-5,TRBJ2-2,-,TRBD2,CASSRDYLNTGELFF,TGTGCCAGCAGTCGGGACTACCTGAACACCGGGGAGCTGTTTTTT
TRBV27,TRBJ1-1,-,-,CASSLPGGTEAFF,TGTGCCAGCAGTTTACCGGGGGGCACTGAAGCTTTCTTT
TRBV29-1,TRBJ2-7,once,TRBD2,CSVYAGAYEQYF,TGCAGCGTATACGCGGGGGCCTACGAGCAGTACTTC
TRBV27,TRBJ1-2,-,-,CASSLSATGSNYGYTF,TGTGCCAGCAGTTTATCAGCGACAGGATCGAACTATGGCTACACCTTC
TRBV29-1,TRBJ1-2,few,-,CSVSEQGNYGYTF,TGCAGCGTTTCGGAGCAGGGGAACTATGGCTACACCTTC
TRBV10-3,TRBJ2-2,-,-,CAIRGVRDGTGELFF,TGTGCCATCAGGGGAGTTCGGGATGGTACCGGGGAGCTGTTTTTT
TRBV5-8,TRBJ2-7,-,-,CASTVLYTDYEQYF,TGTGCCAGCACCGTATTATACACCGACTACGAGCAGTACTTC
TRBV27,TRBJ1-1,-,-,CASGNGGNTEAFF,TGTGCCAGCGGGAACGGGGGGAACACTGAAGCTTTCTTT
TRBV6-1,TRBJ2-7,-,-,CASSSGDSSYEQYF,TGTGCCAGCAGCTCGGGGGACAGCTCCTACGAGCAGTACTTC
TRBV5-1,TRBJ1-1,-,-,CASSLAGPNTEAFF,TGCGCCAGCAGCTTGGCCGGCCCCAACACTGAAGCTTTCTTT
TRBV5-1,TRBJ2-1,-,-,CASSRTANNEQFF,TGCGCCAGCAGCCGGACAGCGAACAATGAGCAGTTCTTC
TRBV30,TRBJ1-4,-,TRBD1,CAWSVGQGVEKLFF,TGTGCCTGGAGTGTAGGACAGGGGGTTGAAAAACTGTTTTTT
TRBV15,TRBJ2-6,-,-,CATSREGSGANVLTF,TGTGCCACCAGCAGAGAGGGCTCTGGGGCCAACGTCCTGACTTTC
TRBV2,TRBJ2-7,-,-,CASLGLTNEQYF,TGTGCCAGCTTGGGATTAACCAACGAGCAGTACTTC
TRBV4-1,TRBJ1-3,-,-,CASSQVQFDTIYF,TGCGCCAGCAGCCAAGTGCAGTTCGACACCATATATTTT
TRBV30,TRBJ1-1,once,-,CAWTAFMNTEAFF,TGTGCCTGGACCGCGTTTATGAACACTGAAGCTTTCTTT
TRBV2,TRBJ2-2,-,TRBD1,CASSEDRVGAGELFF,TGTGCCAGCAGTGAGGACAGGGTTGGGGCCGGGGAGCTGTTTTTT
TRBV19,TRBJ2-3,-,TRBD1,CASSTPDRGLADTQYF,TGTGCCAGTAGTACCCCGGACAGGGGGTTGGCAGATACGCAGTATTTT
TRBV6-6,TRBJ1-4,-,-,CASSHLDSNEKLFF,TGTGCCAGCAGTCACCTGGACAGTAATGAAAAACTGTTTTTT
TRBV27,TRBJ2-3,-,-,CASSPHPTDTQYF,TGTGCCAGCAGCCCCCATCCCACAGATACGCAGTATTTT
TRBV29-1,TRBJ1-3,-,-,CSVQGYRGNTIYF,TGCAGCGTCCAGGGGTACCGTGGAAACACCATATATTTT
TRBV6-5,TRBJ2-3,-,TRBD1,CASRPRQGFRDTQYF,TGTGCCAGCAGGCCCCGACAGGGTTTCAGGGATACGCAGTATTTT
TRBV9,TRBJ2-3,-,TRBD1,CASSRTGNTDTQYF,TGTGCCAGCAGTAGGACAGGGAATACAGATACGCAGTATTTT
TRBV10-1,TRBJ1-2,-,-,CASSMDGQPPNYGYTF,TGCGCCAGCAGTATGGACGGACAGCCTCCTAACTATGGCTACACCTTC
TRBV11-2,TRBJ2-7,-,-,CASTFSGGYEQYF,TGTGCCAGCACCTTTTCTGGGGGCTACGAGCAGTACTTC
TRBV7-6,TRBJ2-2,-,-,CASSLVTSAWNTGELFF,TGTGCCAGCAGCTTAGTCACCAGCGCTTGGAACACCGGGGAGCTGTTTTTT
TRBV29-1,TRBJ1-2,-,-,CSVSRRSEGYGYTF,TGCAGCGTTTCAAGACGGTCGGAAGGGTATGGCTACACCTTC
TRBV5-1,TRBJ2-1,-,TRBD1,CASSMGQGGEQFF,TGCGCCAGCAGCATGGGACAGGGTGGTGAGCAGTTCTTC
TRBV19,TRBJ2-1,-,-,CASSRGGLNSYNEQFF,TGTGCCAGTAGTAGGGGGGGGCTCAACTCCTACAATGAGCAGTTCTTC
TRBV11-2,TRBJ1-2,-,-,CASSLGTSPYGYTF,TGTGCCAGCAGCTTAGGGACGTCCCCCTATGGCTACACCTTC
TRBV11-2,TRBJ2-7,-,-,CASSQRDRPYEQYF,TGTGCCAGCAGCCAACGGGACCGCCCCTACGAGCAGTACTTC
TRBV7-3,TRBJ2-1,-,TRBD2,CASSLTSGRAAEQFF,TGTGCCAGCAGCTTAACTAGCGGGAGGGCCGCTGAGCAGTTCTTC
TRBV18,TRBJ2-1,-,-,CASSPLADSTNEQFF,TGTGCCAGCTCACCACTAGCGGACTCTACGAATGAGCAGTTCTTC
TRBV4-3,TRBJ1-2,-,-,CASSQDFCCPYGYTF,TGCGCCAGCAGCCAAGATTTCTGTTGTCCGTATGGCTACACCTTC
TRBV19,TRBJ1-2,-,-,CATKNGGSEGYTF,TGTGCCACTAAGAACGGGGGTTCAGAGGGCTACACCTTC
TRBV5-1,TRBJ2-1,-,TRBD2,CASSISGRRRYNEQFF,TGCGCCAGCAGCATTAGCGGGAGGCGACGGTACAATGAGCAGTTCTTC
TRBV2,TRBJ1-1,-,-,CASSDFRKNTEAFF,TGTGCCAGCAGTGATTTCCGGAAGAACACTGAAGCTTTCTTT
TRBV4-1,TRBJ2-7,-,TRBD2,CASSQVLAGGPDPYEQYF,TGCGCCAGCAGCCAAGTATTGGCGGGGGGCCCGGACCCTTACGAGCAGTACTTC
TRBV7-9,TRBJ2-7,-,-,CANSLGDGSFEQYF,TGTGCCAACAGCTTAGGGGACGGTTCCTTTGAGCAGTACTTC
TRBV15,TRBJ2-5,-,-,CATSRVRERQETQYF,TGTGCCACCAGCAGAGTCCGGGAGAGGCAAGAGACCCAGTACTTC